This entry lists 30 T cell receptor beta chains sequenced from one sample in a study of CD8 T cells in ankylosing spondylitis. Each CDR3 protein is one row after TCRdb ran MiXCR on the 5' RACE reads. In the table there are under 150,000 distinct CDR3 sequences, about a tenth of which are singletons. Sequencing was performed on blood, either unsorted or a sorted T cell fraction (not recorded which). The source is a male donor with ankylosing spondylitis or in good health (not recorded which).

This chain uses TRBV7-9 with TRBJ2-1; no clear D gene. Germline CDR1 and CDR2: SEHNR and FQNEAQ (reference sequence). Trimming cost V 4 bases and J 4 bases, with 8 bases left between them. This CDR3 is built from 13 residues. Here the CDR3 DNA reads TGTGCCAGCAGCTCGTCCCCTTACAATGAGCAGTTCTTC. This encodes CASSSSPYNEQFF.

The chain recombines TRBV7-2 with TRBJ2-4; 16 bases are shared with TRBD2. V gave up 5 bases and J gave up 12 bases; unmatched junction bases: 10. CDR3 length: 16 residues. Germline lookup yields CDR1 SGHTA and CDR2 FQGNSA. The CDR3 sequence is CASSPRGLAGGDSQYF. DNA for the CDR3: TGTGCCAGCAGCCCTAGGGGACTAGCGGGAGGGGACAGTCAGTACTTC. Drawing the rest from reference TRBV7-2 and TRBJ2-4, the complete variable domain is GAGVSQSPSNKVTEKGKDVELRCDPISGHTALYWYRQSLGQGLEFLIYFQGNSAPDKSGLPSDRFSAERTGGSVSTLTIQRTQQEDSAVYLCASSPRGLAGGDSQYFGAGTRLSVL.

Ten or more counts support this clonotype. CDR3 protein: CASNVAGVNEQYF. CDR3 nucleotides: TGTGCCAGCAATGTAGCGGGAGTGAACGAGCAGTACTTC. The V gene is TRBV12-3 or TRBV12-4, the J gene TRBJ2-7; 9 nucleotides match TRBD2. Trimming cost V 7 bases and J 5 bases; bases outside gene matches: 6. CDR3 length: 13 amino acids.

This clonotype was seen a few times. This sequence joins TRBV7-8 and TRBJ2-3; 7 positions agree with TRBD1. The junction had 2 bases not matched to a gene; V was cut back by 4 bases and J by 1 base. This CDR3 has 14 residues. Germline V CDR1 and CDR2: SGHVS, FQNEAQ. The CDR3 nucleotides read TGTGCCAGCAGCTACGACAGGGGCACAGATACGCAGTATTTT. It codes for CASSYDRGTDTQYF.

This clonotype was counted many times. The chain links TRBV29-1 to TRBJ2-7; the D gene is possibly TRBD1 (7 bases). Germline-derived CDR1 and CDR2 are SQVTM and ANQGSEA. There are 12 residues in the CDR3. The V gene lost 7 bases and the J gene lost 3 bases, with 13 bases spanning the gap. This CDR3 is CSAIRGDYEQYF. In nucleotides, the CDR3 is TGCAGCGCGATCAGGGGGGACTACGAGCAGTACTTC.

In this sample, this clonotype turned up many times. The chain couples TRBV7-2 to TRBJ1-1; no clear D. The CDR3 runs 13 residues. Trimming shortened V by 5 bases and J by 1 base, and 8 bases separated the two germline ends. CDR1 and CDR2 from the germline V gene are SGHTA and FQGNSA. CDR3 amino acids: CASSPSPNTEAFF. CDR3 sequence (DNA): TGTGCCAGCAGCCCAAGCCCGAACACTGAAGCTTTCTTT.

The table lists this clonotype with a few counts. The chain employs TRBV12-3 or TRBV12-4 and TRBJ2-1; D might be TRBD2 (6 bases). Trimming removed 7 bases at V and 7 bases at J, with 20 bases between. The CDR3 covers 15 residues. CDR3 coding DNA: TGTGCCAGCACCTCGGGGGTCCAAATCCCGAATGAGCAGTTCTTC. It specifies CASTSGVQIPNEQFF.

Many counts were recorded for this clonotype. The CDR3 region has the DNA TGTGCCAGTAGTATTCAGGGGAAGGGTGAGCAGTTCTTC. Translated: CASSIQGKGEQFF. V gene TRBV19 combines with J gene TRBJ2-1, with a possible D match to TRBD1 (6 bases). This CDR3 has 13 residues. V lost 3 bases and J lost 9, with 12 bases in between. In germline, CDR1 is LNHDA, CDR2 SQIVND (reference sequence).

This clonotype came up a few times. This rearrangement joins TRBV20-1 to TRBJ2-4, with D possibly TRBD1 on 6 matching bases. CDR1 is DFQATT and CDR2 is SNEGSKA in the germline V gene (reference sequence). CDR3 length: 16 amino acids. V shed 0 bases and J shed 3 bases, with 15 bases lying between them. The CDR3 loop reads CSAREGAARLKNIQYF. CDR3 coding DNA: TGCAGTGCTAGAGAGGGGGCCGCAAGACTCAAAAACATTCAGTACTTC.

This chain uses TRBV5-1 with TRBJ2-3, with D tentatively TRBD2 (7 bases). V was trimmed by 4 bases and J by 0 bases, leaving 18 bases between them. Germline values: CDR1 SGHRS, CDR2 YFSETQ. There are 17 residues in the CDR3. In DNA form, the CDR3 reads TGCGCCAGCAGCCGACGTAGCGGGCAGGGGAGCACAGATACGCAGTATTTT. It translates to CASSRRSGQGSTDTQYF. Together with reference TRBV5-1 and TRBJ2-3, the CDR3 gives the full variable domain: KAGVTQTPRYLIKTRGQQVTLSCSPISGHRSVSWYQQTPGQGLQFLFEYFSETQRNKGNFPGRFSGRQFSNSRSEMNVSTLELGDSALYLCASSRRSGQGSTDTQYFGPGTRLTVL.

As DNA, the CDR3 is TGTGCCAGCAGTTCCGGGACTAGCGGGAGTATAGAGACCCAGTACTTC. This gives the protein CASSSGTSGSIETQYF. The rearrangement joins TRBV12-3 or TRBV12-4 to TRBJ2-5, with TRBD2 matching over 14 bases. Trimming removed 4 bases from V and 4 bases from J; junction bases left unmatched: 5. The CDR3 loop spans 16 amino acids.

This clonotype was counted many times. This chain connects TRBV6-1 to TRBJ2-1; D not resolved. Germline values: CDR1 MNHNS, CDR2 SASEGT. This CDR3 comprises 14 residues. V was trimmed by 4 bases and J by 6 bases, leaving 13 bases between them. CDR3 bases: TGTGCCAGCAGTGCCCTTCGTTTGGGCAATGAGCAGTTCTTC. It encodes CASSALRLGNEQFF.

This clonotype appeared many times. The chain is built from TRBV20-1 and TRBJ2-5; a weak D match, TRBD2 (6 bases). This CDR3 comprises 12 residues. CDR1 is DFQATT, CDR2 SNEGSKA, per germline (reference sequence). Trimming removed 4 bases at V and 2 bases at J, with 8 bases between. CDR3 sequence: CSAKGLQETQYF. The CDR3 nucleotides are TGCAGTGCTAAGGGACTGCAAGAGACCCAGTACTTC.

This clonotype has more than one count but fewer than ten. J is TRBJ1-1 and V is TRBV28, with unresolved D. The germline V gene has CDR1 MDHEN and CDR2 SYDVKM. CDR3 length: 14 amino acids. V shed 2 bases and J shed 1 base, with 8 bases lying between them. The CDR3 here is CASSLINRNTEAFF. For the CDR3, the DNA is TGTGCCAGCAGTTTAATTAACAGGAACACTGAAGCTTTCTTT. Drawing the rest from reference TRBV28 and TRBJ1-1, the complete variable domain is DVKVTQSSRYLVKRTGEKVFLECVQDMDHENMFWYRQDPGLGLRLIYFSYDVKMKEKGDIPEGYSVSREKKERFSLILESASTNQTSMYLCASSLINRNTEAFFGQGTRLTVV.

This clonotype was seen ten or more times. CDR3 sequence reads: CSARGGTSEFF. The CDR3 DNA sequence: TGCAGTGCTAGAGGAGGGACTAGCGAGTTCTTC. V usage is TRBV20-1 and J usage is TRBJ2-1; 10 bases are a match to TRBD2. Germline V gene sequence: CDR1 DFQATT, CDR2 SNEGSKA (reference sequence). The V gene end was trimmed by 1 base and the J gene end by 14 bases; junction bases not matched to a gene: 2. This CDR3 region has 11 residues.

This clonotype came up many times. J is TRBJ2-1 and V is TRBV7-2; 8 nucleotides align to TRBD1. The CDR3 has 14 residues. Germline V gives CDR1 SGHTA, CDR2 FQGNSA. The trim removed 5 bases at V and 8 bases at J, leaving 8 bases unmatched. In DNA form, the CDR3 reads TGTGCCAGCAGCCAACCAGGGACAGGCCATGAGCAGTTCTTC. The encoded protein is CASSQPGTGHEQFF. Full variable domain (outside the CDR3, taken from reference TRBV7-2 and TRBJ2-1): GAGVSQSPSNKVTEKGKDVELRCDPISGHTALYWYRQSLGQGLEFLIYFQGNSAPDKSGLPSDRFSAERTGGSVSTLTIQRTQQEDSAVYLCASSQPGTGHEQFFGPGTRLTVL.

This chain uses TRBV18 with TRBJ2-7; 9 nucleotides agree with TRBD2. Per the germline V gene, CDR1 is KGHSH and CDR2 is LQKENI. The CDR3 is made up of 15 amino acids. Trimming cost V 6 bases and J 0 bases; bases outside gene matches: 6. CDR3 loop: CASSSSSGSSYEQYF. The DNA of the CDR3 is TGTGCCAGCTCGTCGAGTAGCGGGAGCTCCTACGAGCAGTACTTC.

This clonotype was seen ten or more times. This chain uses TRBV21-1 with TRBJ1-3; TRBD1, the D gene given by the table, was not confirmed from the DNA. TRBV21-1 is deemed a pseudogene. This CDR3 has 17 amino acids. The CDR3 DNA follows: TGTGCCAGCAGCAAACGGGGCAGCCCTCTCTCTGGAAACACCATATATTTT. The encoded protein is CASSKRGSPLSGNTIYF.

This clonotype has at least ten counts. The V call is TRBV4-3, the J call TRBJ2-2; D assignment may be TRBD1 or TRBD2 (5 bases each). Deletions cut 4 bases from V and 1 base from J, with 10 bases between. Germline CDR1 and CDR2: LGHNA and YSLEER. This CDR3 spans 15 amino acids. Here the CDR3 reads CASSPGTGNTGELFF. DNA of the CDR3: TGCGCCAGCAGCCCGGGGACGGGGAACACCGGGGAGCTGTTTTTT.

Ten or more counts support this clonotype. The V gene is TRBV6-5, the J gene TRBJ1-1, with 7 bases fitting TRBD1. The trim removed 0 bases at V and 0 bases at J, leaving 1 base unmatched. Germline values: CDR1 MNHEY, CDR2 SVGAGI. This CDR3 contains 15 residues. CDR3 DNA: TGTGCCAGCAGTTACTCGACAGGGATGAACACTGAAGCTTTCTTT. It translates to CASSYSTGMNTEAFF.

Ten or more counts support this clonotype. The V gene is TRBV7-3, the J gene TRBJ2-2; 7 bases map to TRBD2. Per the germline V gene, CDR1 is SGHTA and CDR2 is FQGTGA. The V and J ends lost 4 bases and 4 bases, in that order; junction bases with no gene match: 12. There are 17 residues in the CDR3. The CDR3 loop is CASSSHSTSVATGELFF. Written as DNA, the CDR3 is TGTGCCAGCAGCTCCCACTCCACTAGCGTGGCCACCGGGGAGCTGTTTTTT.

This clonotype has only one observation. This chain connects TRBV6-1 to TRBJ2-5, with D perhaps matching TRBD1 (7 bases). V shed 6 bases and J shed 2 bases, with 13 bases lying between them. This CDR3 has 14 residues. Germline CDR1 is MNHNS and CDR2 is SASEGT. Here the CDR3 DNA reads TGTGCCAGCAGGAATCAGGGGGGTCAAGAGACCCAGTACTTC. Residues: CASRNQGGQETQYF.

This clonotype appeared many times. CDR3 sequence: CASSLDAGRYNEQFF. DNA for the CDR3: TGCGCCAGCAGCTTGGATGCGGGAAGGTACAATGAGCAGTTCTTC. The chain joins TRBV5-1 to TRBJ2-1; possible D gene TRBD2, 6 bases. Germline CDR1 SGHRS, CDR2 YFSETQ. Deletions cut 0 bases from V and 4 bases from J, with 11 bases between. The CDR3 consists of 15 residues.

A word on this clonotype: A much larger clonotype is one base distant, so this may be a read error. The rearrangement joins TRBV5-1 to TRBJ2-3, with D maybe TRBD1 (5 bases). CDR1 and CDR2 from the germline V gene are SGHRS and YFSETQ. Trimming took 8 bases from V and 4 from J, leaving 17 bases between them. The CDR3 loop spans 14 amino acids. For the CDR3, the DNA is TGCGCCAGACAACAGGAATCTATTCCAGATACGCAGTATTTT. This encodes CARQQESIPDTQYF.

There are many counts of this clonotype. CDR3 in DNA: TGCAGTGCTAGAGAAGACAGACCCTACGAGCAGTACTTC. Protein product: CSAREDRPYEQYF. The chain links TRBV20-1 to TRBJ2-7; possible D gene TRBD1, 5 bases. Germline V gives CDR1 DFQATT, CDR2 SNEGSKA (reference sequence). CDR3 length: 13 residues. The ends were cut back, 0 bases at V and 2 bases at J, with 8 bases in the middle.

This clonotype occurred a few times. J is TRBJ2-6 and V is TRBV19, with D uncertain. CDR3 length equals 15 residues. V was cut by 7 bases and J by 0 bases, with 10 bases left in between. CDR1 is LNHDA, CDR2 SQIVND, per germline (reference sequence). CDR3 bases: TGTGCCAGTACCGTTTCCAACTCTGGGGCCAACGTCCTGACTTTC. Its translation: CASTVSNSGANVLTF.

At least ten counts were recorded for this clonotype. The chain uses TRBV7-9 and TRBJ2-5, with 7 bases identical to TRBD1. The CDR3 is made up of 14 amino acids. Trimming at V came to 8 bases and at J to 4 bases, leaving 10 bases not matched to a gene. Germline CDR1 reads SEHNR; CDR2 reads FQNEAQ (reference sequence). The CDR3 protein is CASRDRAYRETQYF. The CDR3 nucleotides read TGTGCCAGCCGGGACAGAGCTTATCGAGAGACCCAGTACTTC.

This clonotype has ten or more counts. V gene TRBV20-1 combines with J gene TRBJ2-1, with 9 nucleotides matching TRBD2. V shed 6 bases and J 6 bases; nucleotides not matched to a gene: 6. The CDR3 consists of 13 residues. Germline V gene sequence: CDR1 DFQATT, CDR2 SNEGSKA (reference sequence). The DNA for the CDR3 is TGCAGTGCCCCGACTAGCGGCGGCAATGAGCAGTTCTTC. It specifies CSAPTSGGNEQFF.

This clonotype has at least ten counts. CDR3 sequence reads: CASSLDLSLNTEAFF. CDR3 DNA sequence: TGTGCCAGCAGCTTGGATCTCAGTTTGAACACTGAAGCTTTCTTT. The genes are TRBV5-5 and TRBJ1-1; no firm D call. Germline loops: CDR1 SGHKS, CDR2 YYEKEE (reference sequence). The CDR3 sequence is 15 residues long. V lost 0 bases and J lost 0, with 9 bases in between.

In this sample, this clonotype turned up a few times. The gene calls are TRBV9 and TRBJ2-4; D possibly uses TRBD1 or TRBD2 (5 bases each). CDR1 and CDR2 (germline): SGDLS, YYNGEE. The CDR3 is 18 residues long. V shed 6 bases and J shed 0 bases, with 22 bases lying between them. The DNA for the CDR3 is TGTGCCAGCAAGGGACCTAGCTACCCTATCCTAGCCAAAAACATTCAGTACTTC. This sequence encodes CASKGPSYPILAKNIQYF.